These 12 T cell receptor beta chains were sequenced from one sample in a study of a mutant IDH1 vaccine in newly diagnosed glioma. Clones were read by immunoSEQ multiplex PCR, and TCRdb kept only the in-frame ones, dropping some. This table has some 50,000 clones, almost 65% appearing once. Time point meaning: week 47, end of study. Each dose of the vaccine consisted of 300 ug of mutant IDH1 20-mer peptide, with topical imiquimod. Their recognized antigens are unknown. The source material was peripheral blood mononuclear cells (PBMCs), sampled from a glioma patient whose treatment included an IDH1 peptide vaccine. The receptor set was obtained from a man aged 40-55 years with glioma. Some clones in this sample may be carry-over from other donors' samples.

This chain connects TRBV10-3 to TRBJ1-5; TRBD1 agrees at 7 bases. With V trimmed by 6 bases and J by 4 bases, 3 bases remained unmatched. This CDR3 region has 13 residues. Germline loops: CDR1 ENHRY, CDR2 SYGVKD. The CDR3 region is CAISLDRNQPQHF. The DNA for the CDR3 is TGTGCCATCAGCCTGGACAGGAATCAGCCCCAGCATTTT.

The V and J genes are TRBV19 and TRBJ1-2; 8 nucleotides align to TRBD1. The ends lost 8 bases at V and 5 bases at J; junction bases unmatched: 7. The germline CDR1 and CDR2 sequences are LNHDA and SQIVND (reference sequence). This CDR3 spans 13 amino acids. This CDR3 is CASSPGQDYGYTF. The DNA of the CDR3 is TGTGCCAGTTCTCCGGGACAGGATTATGGCTACACCTTC. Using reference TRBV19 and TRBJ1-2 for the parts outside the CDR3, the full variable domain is DGGITQSPKYLFRKEGQNVTLSCEQNLNHDAMYWYRQDPGQGLRLIYYSQIVNDFQKGDIAEGYSVSREKKESFPLTVTSAQKNPTAFYLCASSPGQDYGYTFGSGTRLTVV.

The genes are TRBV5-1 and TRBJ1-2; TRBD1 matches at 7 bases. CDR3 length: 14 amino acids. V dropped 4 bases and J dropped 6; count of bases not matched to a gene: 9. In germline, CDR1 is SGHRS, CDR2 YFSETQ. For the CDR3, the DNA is TGCGCCAGCAGCCACACAGGGGACCTCCATGGCTACACCTTC. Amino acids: CASSHTGDLHGYTF.

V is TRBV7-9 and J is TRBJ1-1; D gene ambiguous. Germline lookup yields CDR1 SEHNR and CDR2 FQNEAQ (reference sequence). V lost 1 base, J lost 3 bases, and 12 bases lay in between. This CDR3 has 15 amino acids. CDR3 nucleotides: TGTGCCAGCAGCTTAGGAGGACGCCCGGACACTGAAGCTTTCTTT. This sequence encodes CASSLGGRPDTEAFF.

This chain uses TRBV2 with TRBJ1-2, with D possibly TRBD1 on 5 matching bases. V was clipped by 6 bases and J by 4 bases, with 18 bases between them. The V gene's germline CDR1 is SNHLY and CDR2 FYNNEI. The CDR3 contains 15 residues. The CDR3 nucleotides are TGTGCCAGCAGCGGTGGGACCCTAGTTGGCTATGGCTACACCTTC. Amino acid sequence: CASSGGTLVGYGYTF.

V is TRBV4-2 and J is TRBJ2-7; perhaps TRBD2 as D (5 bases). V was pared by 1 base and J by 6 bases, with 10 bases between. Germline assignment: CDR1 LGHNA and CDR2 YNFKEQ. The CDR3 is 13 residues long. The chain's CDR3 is CASSQVPGSEQYF. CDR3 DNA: TGTGCCAGCAGCCAAGTACCGGGATCCGAGCAGTACTTC.

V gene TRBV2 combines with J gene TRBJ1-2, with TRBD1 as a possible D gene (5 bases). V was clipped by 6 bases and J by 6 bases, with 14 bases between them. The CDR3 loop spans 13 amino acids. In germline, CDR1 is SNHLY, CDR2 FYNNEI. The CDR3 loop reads CASRGWGGDGYTF. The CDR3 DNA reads TGTGCCAGCAGGGGTTGGGGGGGGGATGGCTACACCTTC.

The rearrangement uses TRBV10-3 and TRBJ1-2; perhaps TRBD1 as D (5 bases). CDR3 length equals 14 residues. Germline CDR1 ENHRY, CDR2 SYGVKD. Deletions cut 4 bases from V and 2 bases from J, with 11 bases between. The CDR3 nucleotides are TGTGCCATCAGTGTAGGGGAAATGAACTATGGCTACACCTTC. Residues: CAISVGEMNYGYTF.

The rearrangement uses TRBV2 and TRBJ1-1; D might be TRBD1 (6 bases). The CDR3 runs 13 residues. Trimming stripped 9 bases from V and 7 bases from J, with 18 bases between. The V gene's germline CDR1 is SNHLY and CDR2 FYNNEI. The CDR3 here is CASLRQGRGEAFF. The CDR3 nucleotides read TGTGCCAGTCTCAGGCAGGGGCGCGGTGAAGCTTTCTTT.

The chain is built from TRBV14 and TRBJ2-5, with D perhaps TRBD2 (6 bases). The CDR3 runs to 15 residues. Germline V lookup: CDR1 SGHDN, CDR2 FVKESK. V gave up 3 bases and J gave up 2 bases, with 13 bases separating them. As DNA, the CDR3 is TGTGCCAGCAGCCAGGGTGGGCGGGGACAAGAGACCCAGTACTTC. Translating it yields CASSQGGRGQETQYF.

DNA for the CDR3: TGTGCCAGCAGCCCCACTAGCGGGCGCAACCAAGAGACCCAGTACTTC. Translated, it gives CASSPTSGRNQETQYF. This chain connects TRBV4-2 to TRBJ2-5; 9 bases match TRBD2. The trim removed 4 bases at V and 0 bases at J, leaving 6 bases unmatched. The CDR3 is made up of 16 amino acids. Germline-derived CDR1 and CDR2 are LGHNA and YNFKEQ.

The DNA for the CDR3 is TGTGCCATCAGTAAGACGGACAGTTCCTACGAGCAGTACTTC. This sequence encodes CAISKTDSSYEQYF. The rearrangement joins TRBV10-3 to TRBJ2-7; weak D call: TRBD1 (6 bases). The CDR3 has 14 amino acids. V was shortened by 5 bases and J by 1 base, with 12 bases between the two germline ends. Looked up from germline, CDR1 is ENHRY and CDR2 is SYGVKD.